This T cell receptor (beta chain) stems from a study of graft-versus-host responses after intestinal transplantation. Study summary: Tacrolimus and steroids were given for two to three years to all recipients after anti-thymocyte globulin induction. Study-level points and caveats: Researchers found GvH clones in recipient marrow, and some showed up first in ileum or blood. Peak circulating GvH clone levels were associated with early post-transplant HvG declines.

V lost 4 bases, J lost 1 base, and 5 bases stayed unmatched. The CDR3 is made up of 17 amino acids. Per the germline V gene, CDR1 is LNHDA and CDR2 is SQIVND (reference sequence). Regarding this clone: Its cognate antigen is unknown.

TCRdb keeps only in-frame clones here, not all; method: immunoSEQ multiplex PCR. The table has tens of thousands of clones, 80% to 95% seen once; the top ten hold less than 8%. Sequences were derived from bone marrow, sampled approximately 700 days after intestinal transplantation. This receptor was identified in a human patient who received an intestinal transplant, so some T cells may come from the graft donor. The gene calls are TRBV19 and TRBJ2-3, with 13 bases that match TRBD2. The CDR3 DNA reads TGTGCCAGTAGTACCCGGGGACTAGCGGGGCGCACAGATACGCAGTATTTT. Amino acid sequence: CASSTRGLAGRTDTQYF.